This paragraph covers one T cell receptor (beta chain) sequence. V dropped 0 bases and J dropped 5 bases, with 11 bases sitting between them. Germline loops: CDR1 SGDLS, CDR2 YYNGEE. The CDR3 has 14 residues. RNA totalling about 0.45 to 1 ug underwent reverse transcription with random hexamers. TCR beta CDR3 was amplified by immunoSEQ covering 54 Vbeta and 13 Jbeta. TCRdb reanalysed the immunoSEQ multiplex PCR reads using MiXCR and keeps one entry per CDR3 protein. The sample lists about 130,000 distinct CDR3 sequences, about 93% occurring once. The record originates from a study of CD8 T cells in Susac syndrome.

The chain combines TRBV9 with TRBJ2-5, with D unclear. This receptor was taken from a human donor with Susac syndrome. The sequencing input was CD8+ T cells from PBMCs. CDR3 loop: CASSVDGGRETQYF. As DNA, the CDR3 is TGTGCCAGCAGCGTAGATGGCGGTCGGGAGACCCAGTACTTC.